One T cell receptor beta chain is described in this entry. The antigen remains unidentified. This cohort consisted of healthy bone marrow donors. This PCR relied on a set of 60 Vbeta primers and 13 Jbeta primers. Profiled with immunoSEQ multiplex PCR; TCRdb holds only in-frame clones, not every one. The table includes 120,000 to 150,000 clones, around 78% detected once. These data are taken from a study of cytomegalovirus exposure and HLA in healthy donors. Study-level results: In an earlier analysis, about 87% or about 30%: the productive usage of most TCR beta V segments. Later analysis associated a missense DCLRE1C variant with TCR beta V- and J-gene trimming. In a later analysis, HLA-associated TCR beta chains were more clonally expanded than equally common others.

This clonotype was sampled from a woman aged 40 to 50 in good health and CMV-seropositive. Sequencing was carried out using PBMCs.

In nucleotides, the CDR3 is TGCGCCAGCAGCTTAACCGGGACTAGCGTGTACAATGAGCAGTTCTTC. This encodes CASSLTGTSVYNEQFF. This chain links TRBV5-1 with TRBJ2-1, with 10 bases lining up with TRBD2. V was pared by 2 bases and J by 4 bases, with 6 bases of the junction left unmatched. The CDR3 is 16 residues long. Germline CDR1 SGHRS, CDR2 YFSETQ.